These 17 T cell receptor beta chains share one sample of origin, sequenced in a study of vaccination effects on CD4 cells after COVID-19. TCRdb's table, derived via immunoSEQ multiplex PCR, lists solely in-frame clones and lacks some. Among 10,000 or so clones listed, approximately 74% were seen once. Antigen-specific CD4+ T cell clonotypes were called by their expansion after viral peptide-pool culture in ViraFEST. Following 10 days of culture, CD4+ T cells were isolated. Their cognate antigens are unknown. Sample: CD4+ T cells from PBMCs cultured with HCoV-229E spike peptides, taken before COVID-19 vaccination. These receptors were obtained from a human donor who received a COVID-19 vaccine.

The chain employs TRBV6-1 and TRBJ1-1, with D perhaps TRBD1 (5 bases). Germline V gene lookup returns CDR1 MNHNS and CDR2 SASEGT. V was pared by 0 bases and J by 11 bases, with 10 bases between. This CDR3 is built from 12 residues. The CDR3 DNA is TGTGCCAGCAGTGAAGCTAGGGACGTCGCTTTCTTT. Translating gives CASSEARDVAFF.

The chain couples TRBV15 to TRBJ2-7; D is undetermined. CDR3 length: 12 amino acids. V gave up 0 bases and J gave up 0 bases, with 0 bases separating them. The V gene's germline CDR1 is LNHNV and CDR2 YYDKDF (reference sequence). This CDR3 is CATSRDSYEQYF. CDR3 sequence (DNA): TGTGCCACCAGCAGAGACTCCTACGAGCAGTACTTC.

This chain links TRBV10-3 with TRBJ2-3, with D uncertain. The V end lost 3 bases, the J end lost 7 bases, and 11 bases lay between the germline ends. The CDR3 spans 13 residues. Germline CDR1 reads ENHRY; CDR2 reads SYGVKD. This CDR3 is CAISDRPGHTQYF. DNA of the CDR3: TGTGCCATCAGTGATCGCCCTGGGCATACGCAGTATTTT.

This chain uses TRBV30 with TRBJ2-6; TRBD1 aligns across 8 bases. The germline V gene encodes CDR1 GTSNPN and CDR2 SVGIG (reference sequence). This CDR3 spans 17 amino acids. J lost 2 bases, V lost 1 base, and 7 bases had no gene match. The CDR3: CAWSAHRGAAGANVLTF. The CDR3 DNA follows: TGTGCCTGGAGTGCCCACAGGGGGGCGGCTGGGGCCAACGTCCTGACTTTC.

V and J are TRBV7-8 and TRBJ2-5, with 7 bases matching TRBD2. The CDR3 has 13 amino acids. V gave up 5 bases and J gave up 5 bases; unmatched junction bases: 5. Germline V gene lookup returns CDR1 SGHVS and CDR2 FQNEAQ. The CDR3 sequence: CASSRGGLETQYF. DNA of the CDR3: TGTGCCAGCAGCCGCGGGGGTCTCGAGACCCAGTACTTC.

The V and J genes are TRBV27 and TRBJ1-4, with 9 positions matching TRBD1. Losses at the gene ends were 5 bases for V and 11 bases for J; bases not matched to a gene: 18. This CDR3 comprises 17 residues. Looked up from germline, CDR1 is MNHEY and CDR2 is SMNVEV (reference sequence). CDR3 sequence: CASSQSLTGGSIAKLFF. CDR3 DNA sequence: TGTGCCAGCAGTCAAAGTCTGACAGGGGGGTCCATAGCGAAACTGTTTTTT. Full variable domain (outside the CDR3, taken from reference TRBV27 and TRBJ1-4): EAQVTQNPRYLITVTGKKLTVTCSQNMNHEYMSWYRQDPGLGLRQIYYSMNVEVTDKGDVPEGYKVSRKEKRNFPLILESPSPNQTSLYFCASSQSLTGGSIAKLFFGSGTQLSVL.

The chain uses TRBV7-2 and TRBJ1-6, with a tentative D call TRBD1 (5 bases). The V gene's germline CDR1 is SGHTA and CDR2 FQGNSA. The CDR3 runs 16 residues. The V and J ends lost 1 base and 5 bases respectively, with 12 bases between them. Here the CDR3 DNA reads TGTGCCAGCAGCTTAGAGCGGGGGGAAAATAATTCACCCCTCCACTTT. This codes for CASSLERGENNSPLHF.

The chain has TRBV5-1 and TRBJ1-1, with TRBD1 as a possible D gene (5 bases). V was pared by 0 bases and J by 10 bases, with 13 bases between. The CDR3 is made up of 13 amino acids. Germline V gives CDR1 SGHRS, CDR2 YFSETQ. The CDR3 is CASSLGTGEVAFF. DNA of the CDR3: TGCGCCAGCAGCTTGGGGACGGGGGAGGTAGCTTTCTTT.

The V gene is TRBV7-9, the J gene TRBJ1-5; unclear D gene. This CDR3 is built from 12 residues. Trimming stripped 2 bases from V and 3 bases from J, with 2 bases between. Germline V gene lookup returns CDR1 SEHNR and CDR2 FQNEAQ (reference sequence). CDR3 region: CASSLTNQPQHF. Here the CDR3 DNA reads TGTGCCAGCAGCTTAACCAATCAGCCCCAGCATTTT. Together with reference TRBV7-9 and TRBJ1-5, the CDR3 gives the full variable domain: DTGVSQNPRHKITKRGQNVTFRCDPISEHNRLYWYRQTLGQGPEFLTYFQNEAQLEKSRLLSDRFSAERPKGSFSTLEIQRTEQGDSAMYLCASSLTNQPQHFGDGTRLSIL.

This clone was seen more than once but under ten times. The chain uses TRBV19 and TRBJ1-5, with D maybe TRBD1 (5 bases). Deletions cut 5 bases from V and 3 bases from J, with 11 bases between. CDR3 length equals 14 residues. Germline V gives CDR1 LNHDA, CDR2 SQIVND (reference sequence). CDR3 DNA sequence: TGTGCCAGTAGTCGTTCAGGGCCCAATCAGCCCCAGCATTTT. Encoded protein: CASSRSGPNQPQHF.

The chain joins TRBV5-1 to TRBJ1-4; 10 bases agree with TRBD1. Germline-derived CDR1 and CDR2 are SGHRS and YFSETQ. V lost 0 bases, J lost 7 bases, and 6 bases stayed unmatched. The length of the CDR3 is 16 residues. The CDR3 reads CASSLASGTGVEKLFF. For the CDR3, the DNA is TGCGCCAGCAGCTTGGCAAGCGGGACAGGGGTTGAAAAACTGTTTTTT.

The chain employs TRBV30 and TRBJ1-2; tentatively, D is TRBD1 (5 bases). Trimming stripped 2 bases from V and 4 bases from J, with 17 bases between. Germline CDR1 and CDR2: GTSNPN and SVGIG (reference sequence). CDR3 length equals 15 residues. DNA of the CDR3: TGTGCCTGGAGTCAACAGGTTAAACCAGGCTATGGCTACACCTTC. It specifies CAWSQQVKPGYGYTF.

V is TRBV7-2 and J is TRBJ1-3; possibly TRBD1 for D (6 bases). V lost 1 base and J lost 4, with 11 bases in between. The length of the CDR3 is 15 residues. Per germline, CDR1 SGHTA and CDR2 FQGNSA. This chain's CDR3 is CASSLVWQGGNTIYF. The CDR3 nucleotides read TGTGCCAGCAGCTTAGTGTGGCAGGGGGGAAACACCATATATTTT.

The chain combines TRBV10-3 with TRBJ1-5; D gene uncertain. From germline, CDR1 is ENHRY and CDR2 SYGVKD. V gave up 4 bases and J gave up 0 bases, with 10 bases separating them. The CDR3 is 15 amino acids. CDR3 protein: CAISVGEFSNQPQHF. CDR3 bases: TGTGCCATCAGTGTTGGGGAATTTAGCAATCAGCCCCAGCATTTT.

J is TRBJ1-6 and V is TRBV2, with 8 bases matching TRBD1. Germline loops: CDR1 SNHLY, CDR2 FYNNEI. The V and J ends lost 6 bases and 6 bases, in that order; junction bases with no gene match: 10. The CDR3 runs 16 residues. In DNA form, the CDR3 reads TGTGCCAGCAGCATAGACAGGGGATCTGGTAATTCACCCCTCCACTTT. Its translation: CASSIDRGSGNSPLHF. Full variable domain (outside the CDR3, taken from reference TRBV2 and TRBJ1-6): EPEVTQTPSHQVTQMGQEVILRCVPISNHLYFYWYRQILGQKVEFLVSFYNNEISEKSEIFDDQFSVERPDGSNFTLKIRSTKLEDSAMYFCASSIDRGSGNSPLHFGNGTRLTVT.

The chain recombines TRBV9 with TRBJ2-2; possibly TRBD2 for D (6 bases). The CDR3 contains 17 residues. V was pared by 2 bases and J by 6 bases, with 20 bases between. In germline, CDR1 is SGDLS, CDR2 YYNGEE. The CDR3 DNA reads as TGTGCCAGCAGCGTCGGGGGAGGACTCCACTTACCCGGGGAGCTGTTTTTT. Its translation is CASSVGGGLHLPGELFF.

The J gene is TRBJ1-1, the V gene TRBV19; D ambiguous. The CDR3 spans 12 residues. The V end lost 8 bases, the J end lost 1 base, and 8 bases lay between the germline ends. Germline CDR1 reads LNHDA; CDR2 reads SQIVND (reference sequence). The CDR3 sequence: CASGHTNTEAFF. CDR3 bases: TGTGCCAGTGGTCATACGAACACTGAAGCTTTCTTT.